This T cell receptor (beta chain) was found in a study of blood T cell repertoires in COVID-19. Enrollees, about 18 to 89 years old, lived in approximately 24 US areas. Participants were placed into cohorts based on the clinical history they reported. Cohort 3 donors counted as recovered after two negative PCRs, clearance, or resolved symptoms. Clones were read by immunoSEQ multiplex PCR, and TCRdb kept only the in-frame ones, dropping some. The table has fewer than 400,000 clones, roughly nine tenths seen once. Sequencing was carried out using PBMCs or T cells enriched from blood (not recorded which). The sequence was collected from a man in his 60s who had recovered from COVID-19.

The CDR3 sequence: CASSPRQGTRGTFF. The CDR3 DNA reads TGTGCCAGCAGCCCTAGACAGGGGACAAGGGGGACTTTCTTT. This chain joins TRBV9 and TRBJ1-1, with 8 bases fitting TRBD1. Germline values: CDR1 SGDLS, CDR2 YYNGEE. J lost 12 bases, V lost 4 bases, and 14 bases had no gene match. The CDR3 contains 14 residues. Variable domain in full (rest from reference TRBV9 and TRBJ1-1): DSGVTQTPKHLITATGQRVTLRCSPRSGDLSVYWYQQSLDQGLQFLIQYYNGEERAKGNILERFSAQQFPDLHSELNLSSLELGDSALYFCASSPRQGTRGTFFGQGTRLTVV.